Listed here are 20 T cell receptor beta chains from one sample, sequenced in a study of blood T cell repertoires in COVID-19. Sequencing was performed with immunoSEQ multiplex PCR; in TCRdb, only in-frame clones are kept and a portion is missing. The table includes around 48,000 clones, roughly nine tenths detected once. The specimen was peripheral blood. These receptors came from a man aged 60 to 75 with active or convalescent COVID-19.

This clone has a handful of counts. One end of the junction varies from germline; a read error may be responsible. The gene calls are TRBV3-1 (or the pseudogene TRBV3-2) and TRBJ2-5; 10 bases are a match to TRBD1. This CDR3 has 17 amino acids. The germline CDR1 and CDR2 sequences are LGHDT and YNNKEL (reference sequence). The CDR3: CASSQVSTGGPQKTQYF. DNA of the CDR3: TGTGCCAGCAGCCAAGTGTCGACAGGGGGCCCCCAAAAGACCCAGTACTTC.

This rearrangement joins TRBV6-5 to TRBJ2-2; 9 positions match TRBD2. Unmatched junction bases numbered 6, after V lost 6 bases and J lost 4 bases. The germline V gene encodes CDR1 MNHEY and CDR2 SVGAGI. This CDR3 is built from 15 residues. CDR3 sequence (DNA): TGTGCCAGCAGCGCGGGGGGGCCCGGCACCGGGGAGCTGTTTTTT. This encodes CASSAGGPGTGELFF.

The V and J genes are TRBV28 and TRBJ2-7, with a tentative D call TRBD1 (5 bases). The ends were cut back, 6 bases at V and 2 bases at J, with 14 bases in the middle. CDR3 size: 14 residues. Germline values: CDR1 MDHEN, CDR2 SYDVKM. The CDR3, as DNA: TGTGCCAGCAGGAGCAGGGTCTCCCCCTACGAGCAGTACTTC. It yields the protein CASRSRVSPYEQYF.

The rearrangement links TRBV19 to TRBJ2-6; D is perhaps TRBD2 (5 bases). Trimming left V 1 base short and J 0 bases short, with 13 bases between. The CDR3 loop spans 18 amino acids. Germline V gene lookup returns CDR1 LNHDA and CDR2 SQIVND (reference sequence). The CDR3 loop reads CASSIGAAAGSGANVLTF. The CDR3 nucleotides read TGTGCCAGTAGTATAGGGGCAGCGGCGGGCTCTGGGGCCAACGTCCTGACTTTC.

This clone was seen just once. This chain uses TRBV11-3 with TRBJ2-1; 15 positions match TRBD2. The CDR3 contains 19 residues. CDR1 is SGHNT and CDR2 is YENEEA in the germline V gene. Trimming took 1 base from V and 0 from J; bases not matched to a gene: 4. CDR3 protein: CASSLAGTSGGSSYNEQFF. The CDR3 DNA follows: TGTGCCAGCAGCTTAGCCGGGACTAGCGGGGGGAGCTCCTACAATGAGCAGTTCTTC.

The chain has TRBV7-3 and TRBJ2-5, with TRBD2 matching 10 bases. CDR1 is SGHTA, CDR2 FQGTGA, per germline. Germline trimming cut 6 bases from V and 5 bases from J; bases unmatched to any gene: 9. The CDR3 loop spans 15 amino acids. The CDR3, as DNA: TGTGCCAGCAGGGCTAGCGGGGGACTAGGGGAGACCCAGTACTTC. The encoded protein is CASRASGGLGETQYF.

This clone was seen only once. The chain links TRBV5-1 to TRBJ2-3; perhaps TRBD2 as D (6 bases). Per the germline V gene, CDR1 is SGHRS and CDR2 is YFSETQ. This CDR3 has 16 residues. The V end lost 0 bases, the J end lost 1 base, and 12 bases lay between the germline ends. The CDR3 sequence is CASSLGSRGGTDTQYF. DNA of the CDR3: TGCGCCAGCAGCTTGGGTTCGCGGGGAGGCACAGATACGCAGTATTTT.

The chain has TRBV19 and TRBJ2-3; 10 nucleotides agree with TRBD1. From germline, CDR1 is LNHDA and CDR2 SQIVND (reference sequence). The J segment lost 5 bases and the V segment lost 10 bases, leaving 9 bases of the junction unmatched. This CDR3 comprises 14 residues. The DNA of the CDR3 is TGTGCCACCGCGCGACAGGGGGCAAAAGATACGCAGTATTTT. Amino acids: CATARQGAKDTQYF.

This rearrangement joins TRBV3-1 (or the pseudogene TRBV3-2) to TRBJ2-7; 9 bases fit TRBD1. The trim removed 4 bases at V and 4 bases at J, leaving 5 bases unmatched. The germline V gene encodes CDR1 LGHDT and CDR2 YNNKEL (reference sequence). The CDR3 sequence is 14 residues long. CDR3 region: CASSLGQGRYEQYF. CDR3 DNA sequence: TGTGCCAGCAGCCTGGGACAGGGAAGATACGAGCAGTACTTC.

This chain uses TRBV2 with TRBJ2-5; possibly TRBD2 for D (5 bases). Germline-derived CDR1 and CDR2 are SNHLY and FYNNEI. Trimming took off 6 bases at V and 5 bases at J, with 16 bases between the two ends. This CDR3 spans 14 amino acids. CDR3 DNA: TGTGCCAGCAGCGGACGGGCGGGTCGGGAGACCCAGTACTTC. Protein sequence: CASSGRAGRETQYF.

In its sample, this clone was seen a few times. V is TRBV9 and J is TRBJ2-1, with TRBD2 identical over 11 bases. This CDR3 spans 18 amino acids. Germline CDR1 SGDLS, CDR2 YYNGEE. Unmatched junction bases numbered 14, after V lost 4 bases and J lost 5 bases. In nucleotides, the CDR3 is TGTGCCAGCAGCTCCCTACTGGGGACTAGCGGCTTCAACAATGAGCAGTTCTTC. Translating it yields CASSSLLGTSGFNNEQFF.

The V call is TRBV5-1, the J call TRBJ2-1; weak D call: TRBD1 (5 bases). Trimming stripped 1 base from V and 5 bases from J, with 7 bases between. Germline V gene data show CDR1 as SGHRS and CDR2 as YFSETQ. CDR3 length: 13 amino acids. The CDR3, as DNA: TGCGCCAGCAGCTTGTTGGGGCACAATGAGCAGTTCTTC. It is translated as CASSLLGHNEQFF. The full variable domain, its missing parts supplied by reference TRBV5-1 and TRBJ2-1, is KAGVTQTPRYLIKTRGQQVTLSCSPISGHRSVSWYQQTPGQGLQFLFEYFSETQRNKGNFPGRFSGRQFSNSRSEMNVSTLELGDSALYLCASSLLGHNEQFFGPGTRLTVL.

This clone has just one count. The chain recombines TRBV3-1 (or the pseudogene TRBV3-2) with TRBJ2-5, with 11 bases fitting TRBD2. Germline CDR1 LGHDT, CDR2 YNNKEL (reference sequence). Trimming at V came to 0 bases and at J to 4 bases, leaving 7 bases not matched to a gene. The CDR3 is 17 residues long. The CDR3, as DNA: TGTGCCAGCAGCCAAGATCGGGGGACTAGCGGCTTAGAGACCCAGTACTTC. Its protein product is CASSQDRGTSGLETQYF.

This chain links TRBV9 with TRBJ1-6; D gene uncertain. Germline CDR1 reads SGDLS; CDR2 reads YYNGEE. Trimming left V 5 bases short and J 3 bases short, with 12 bases between. There are 15 residues in the CDR3. The CDR3 nucleotides are TGTGCCAGCAGTGACCCGAGGAACTATAATTCACCCCTCCACTTT. This codes for CASSDPRNYNSPLHF.

The V call is TRBV7-9, the J call TRBJ2-3; TRBD2 might be the D (5 bases). The germline V gene encodes CDR1 SEHNR and CDR2 FQNEAQ (reference sequence). Between the trimmed V and J ends, which lost 2 bases and 3 bases, there was a span of 9 bases. The CDR3 sequence is 14 residues long. DNA for the CDR3: TGTGCCAGCAGCTTACTAGCTCTTACAGATACGCAGTATTTT. Its protein is CASSLLALTDTQYF.

The chain uses TRBV9 and TRBJ1-6; TRBD1 matches at 7 bases. CDR1 SGDLS and CDR2 YYNGEE come from the germline V gene. This CDR3 is built from 13 residues. The J segment lost 8 bases and the V segment lost 2 bases, leaving 1 base of the junction unmatched. The CDR3 DNA reads TGTGCCAGCAGCGTCGGGACAGATTCACCCCTCCACTTT. Translated, it gives CASSVGTDSPLHF.

The J gene is TRBJ1-4, the V gene TRBV28, with a possible D match to TRBD1 (5 bases). Trimming left V 4 bases short and J 3 bases short, with 15 bases between. Germline V lookup: CDR1 MDHEN, CDR2 SYDVKM. This CDR3 contains 16 residues. For the CDR3, the DNA is TGTGCCAGCAGTTCCCGCTGGGGGGGGGCTAATGAAAAACTGTTTTTT. Its protein product is CASSSRWGGANEKLFF.

This chain links TRBV5-4 with TRBJ2-5; tentatively, D is TRBD2 (5 bases). V shed 2 bases and J shed 10 bases, with 18 bases lying between them. CDR1 SGHNT and CDR2 YYREEE come from the germline V gene (reference sequence). The CDR3 has 14 residues. The CDR3 spells CASSLVGDIGGQYF. CDR3 nucleotide sequence: TGTGCCAGCAGCTTAGTAGGCGACATCGGAGGCCAGTACTTC.

V is TRBV9 and J is TRBJ1-3, with 8 bases matching TRBD1. J lost 4 bases, V lost 3 bases, and 3 bases had no gene match. This CDR3 is 14 amino acids long. Germline CDR1 and CDR2: SGDLS and YYNGEE. CDR3 in amino acids: CASSARTGGNTIYF. Here the CDR3 DNA reads TGTGCCAGCAGCGCCCGGACAGGGGGAAACACCATATATTTT.

This clone was seen a few times. For the CDR3, the DNA is TGTGCCAGCAGCATCGGGGGACCGAACACCGGGGAGCTGTTTTTT. Translating gives CASSIGGPNTGELFF. This sequence joins TRBV5-4 and TRBJ2-2, with D perhaps TRBD2 (6 bases). The CDR3 contains 15 residues. V was pared by 4 bases and J by 0 bases, with 10 bases between. CDR1 is SGHNT, CDR2 YYREEE, per germline (reference sequence).